The 5 T cell receptor beta chains in this list originate from one sample, sequenced in a study of blood T cell repertoires in COVID-19. The assay was immunoSEQ multiplex PCR, and TCRdb's table has in-frame clones only and misses some. There are 250,000 or so clones in the sample; roughly 84% occur only once, and 1.5% lies in the top ten. The specimen was peripheral blood. These receptors were collected from a middle-aged woman who had recovered from COVID-19.

This chain links TRBV7-9 with TRBJ2-1; no clear D. CDR3 size: 11 residues. V lost 0 bases and J lost 9, with 3 bases in between. Germline V CDR1 and CDR2: SEHNR, FQNEAQ (reference sequence). In DNA form, the CDR3 reads TGTGCCAGCAGCTTAGCGGCTGAGCAGTTCTTC. Translation gives CASSLAAEQFF.

V is TRBV5-6 and J is TRBJ2-5; D is uncertain. Germline lookup yields CDR1 SGHDT and CDR2 YYEEEE. This CDR3 spans 13 amino acids. The V end was cut by 0 bases, the J end by 1 base, with 4 bases between. Here the CDR3 reads CASSLVLQETQYF. CDR3 in DNA: TGTGCCAGCAGCTTGGTTCTCCAAGAGACCCAGTACTTC.

The V gene is TRBV2, the J gene TRBJ1-4; a possible D gene is TRBD1 (5 bases). The CDR3 spans 14 residues. Trimming took off 11 bases at V and 7 bases at J, with 20 bases between the two ends. The germline CDR1 and CDR2 sequences are SNHLY and FYNNEI. CDR3 residues: CAASYQGRGEKLFF. CDR3 DNA: TGTGCCGCGTCCTATCAGGGAAGGGGTGAAAAACTGTTTTTT.

This clone was recorded only once. The chain is built from TRBV5-1 and TRBJ1-4; D remains unclear. Trimming shortened V by 2 bases and J by 0 bases, and 8 bases separated the two germline ends. The CDR3 has 15 amino acids. CDR1 and CDR2 (germline): SGHRS, YFSETQ. The CDR3, as DNA: TGCGCCAGCAGCTTCTCACATACAACTAATGAAAAACTGTTTTTT. Its protein product is CASSFSHTTNEKLFF.

The V gene is TRBV18, the J gene TRBJ2-7; D ambiguous. The V gene's germline CDR1 is KGHSH and CDR2 LQKENI. V was trimmed by 6 bases and J by 6 bases, leaving 15 bases between them. The CDR3 spans 13 residues. CDR3 region: CASSLYQYFEQYF. CDR3 nucleotides: TGTGCCAGCTCCCTGTATCAATACTTCGAGCAGTACTTC.